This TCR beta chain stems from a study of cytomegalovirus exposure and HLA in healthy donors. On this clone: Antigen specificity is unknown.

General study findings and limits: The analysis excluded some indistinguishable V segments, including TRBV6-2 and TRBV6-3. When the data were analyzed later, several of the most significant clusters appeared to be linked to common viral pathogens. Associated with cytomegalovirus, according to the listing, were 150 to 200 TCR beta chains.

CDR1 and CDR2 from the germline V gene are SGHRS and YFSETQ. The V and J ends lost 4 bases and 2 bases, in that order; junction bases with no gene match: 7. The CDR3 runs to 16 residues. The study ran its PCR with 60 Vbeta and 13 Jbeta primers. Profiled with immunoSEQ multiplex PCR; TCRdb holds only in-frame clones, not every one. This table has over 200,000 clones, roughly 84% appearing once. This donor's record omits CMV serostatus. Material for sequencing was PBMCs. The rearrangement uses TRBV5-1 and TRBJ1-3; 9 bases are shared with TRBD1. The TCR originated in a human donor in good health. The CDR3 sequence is CASSPGQGTPGNTIYF. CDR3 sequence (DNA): TGCGCCAGCAGCCCAGGACAGGGGACGCCTGGAAACACCATATATTTT.